The present T cell receptor beta chain was sequenced within a study of blood T cell repertoires in COVID-19. Trimming cost V 1 base and J 6 bases, with 17 bases left between them. CDR3 size: 15 residues. Germline V gene sequence: CDR1 SGHTS, CDR2 YDEGEE. Authors' processing steps: Using reference gene primer amplification, nucleated cell counts were estimated. Measured with immunoSEQ multiplex PCR; TCRdb has only the in-frame clones, and not every one. That table gives V, J and clone size, and the DNA gave D and trimming. This table holds 150,000 to 200,000 clones, approximately 80% found once. The chain employs TRBV5-8 and TRBJ2-7; maybe TRBD2 (7 bases). Sequencing used PBMCs or T cells enriched from blood (not recorded which). This receptor was identified in a man in his sixties who had been exposed to COVID-19. CDR3: CASSLRLRGRVEQYF. The CDR3 DNA sequence: TGTGCCAGCAGCTTGAGGTTAAGGGGGAGGGTCGAGCAGTACTTC.